This TCR beta chain originates from a study of blood T cell repertoires in COVID-19 (dated by TCRdb to 2018 to 2020). For the wider study: Samples covering the acute and convalescent phases of COVID-19 were provided by collaborators in the United States, Italy and Spain. The prospective study material was composed of cDNA or gDNA derived from T cells, B-cell-depleted T cells, or PBMCs. Subjects who had been exposed to COVID-19, were actively infected with it, or had recovered from it provided the deeply sampled blood TCRbeta repertoires that made up the dataset. A freely available public database, intended as a resource for researchers studying the immune response to SARS-CoV-2, is where the repertoires were released. The samples were drawn from the first 160 participants of the ongoing ImmuneRACE study and from 950 to 1,500 subjects provided by 6 global collaborators. A de-identified subject ID, COVID-19 status, age in years and sex were almost always included in the sample metadata. HLA class I and class II types, where available, came from metadata supplied by the sample provider rather than from assay-based typing.

Concerning this clone itself: The target of this receptor is not known. Base qualities are not at hand, and no much larger clone is one base apart.

Study-wide conclusions, independent of this receptor: Clinical and demographic metadata were provided uncurated, with the amount varying by source and participant.

As encoded in the germline V gene (reference sequence), CDR1 is SEHNR while CDR2 is FQNEAQ. Trimming removed 2 bases from V and 6 bases from J, leaving 7 bases between the germline ends. There are 13 amino acids in the CDR3, from cysteine to phenylalanine inclusive. Only CDR3 DNA remains: 39 bases, in frame from the first base. The immunoSEQ Assay, a bias-controlled multiplex PCR, was used to amplify TCRbeta CDR3 regions from genomic DNA. Per the original workflow: Nucleated cell counts per sample were estimated from amplification of reference gene primers within the assay. To quantify the absolute abundance of each unique TCRbeta CDR3 rearrangement, sequence reads were collapsed and filtered. For each sample, productive Simpson clonality was calculated as the square root of Simpson's diversity index across productive rearrangements. The table was pulled from immuneACCESS by TCRdb, which kept in-frame rearrangements only. Such tables lose some clones; where checked, under half of the loss comes from unresolved V genes, and the rest has no known cause. D and trimming were read from the DNA, whereas the V and J calls and clone size are those reported in that table. This sample comprises roughly 7,000 clones, roughly 85% of them detected only once. Clones ranked in the top ten supply over 7.5% of the sample.

Whole blood was collected in K2EDTA tubes by collaborating institutions according to the institutions' own protocols. For TCRbeta analysis, collaborators shipped samples in one of three forms: frozen whole blood, isolated PBMCs, or DNA extracted from either of those sample types. The TCR sequence derives from a human donor with active COVID-19. The donor label of this sample is uncertain. The rearrangement joined TRBV7-9 to TRBJ2-2, with the D gene too uncertain to name. The sequencing input was peripheral blood. The CDR3 is CASSLIRSGELFF. DNA sequence: TGTGCCAGCAGCTTAATCCGGTCCGGGGAGCTGTTTTTT.